This entry describes one T cell receptor delta chain. Possible read error: a much larger clone is one base away. Other DNA sequences within the sample encode an identical CDR3. TCRdb redid the clone calls on the RT-PCR reads with CATT. The sample has around 1,400 delta-chain clones; 5.2% are singletons. This record comes from a study of gamma-delta T cells after stem cell transplantation. Trimming shortened V by 0 bases and J by 3 bases, and 23 bases separated the two germline ends. From germline, CDR1 is TSWWSYY and CDR2 QGS. The CDR3 consists of 19 residues. V gene TRDV1 combines with J gene TRDJ1; the D is unclear. The origin of this receptor is a human donor. It is not recorded whose cells these are; they may come from a transplant donor. Source material: gamma-delta T cells. The CDR3 nucleotides are TGTGCTCTTGGGGAACTCGGCAATATAGCGGGGCAGGCCTCCGATAAACTCATCTTT. It specifies CALGELGNIAGQASDKLIF.